The present T cell receptor beta chain was sequenced within a study of blood T cell repertoires in COVID-19. Study background: PBMCs, B-cell-depleted T cells, or T cells provided the cDNA or gDNA that made up the material.

Trimming cost V 6 bases and J 6 bases, with 11 bases left between them. CDR1 is MNHEY and CDR2 is SVGAGI in the germline V gene. The CDR3 has 13 residues. As handled by the study authors: Cell counts per sample came from amplifying reference gene primers. The method was immunoSEQ multiplex PCR; TCRdb's version includes in-frame clones alone and lacks a portion of them. The DNA was the basis for D and trimming; V, J and clone size are from that table. The sample contains around 120,000 clones, roughly nine tenths of which appear only once. The gene calls are TRBV6-5 and TRBJ1-4; D unresolved. The source of this sequence is a man aged 65-85 years who had recovered from COVID-19. The material sequenced was peripheral blood. CDR3 residues: CASSSGWDEKLFF. The CDR3, as DNA: TGTGCCAGCAGCTCCGGGTGGGATGAAAAACTGTTTTTT.